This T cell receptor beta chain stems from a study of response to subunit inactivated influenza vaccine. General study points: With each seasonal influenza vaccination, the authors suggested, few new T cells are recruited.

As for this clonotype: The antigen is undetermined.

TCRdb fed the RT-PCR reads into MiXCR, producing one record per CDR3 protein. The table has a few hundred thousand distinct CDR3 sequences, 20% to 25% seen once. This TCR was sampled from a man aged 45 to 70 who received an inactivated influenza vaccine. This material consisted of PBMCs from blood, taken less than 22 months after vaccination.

Here the CDR3 DNA reads TGCGCCAGCAGCTTGGGGGGGGTGCGGCACACTGAAGCTTTCTTT. Encoded protein: CASSLGGVRHTEAFF. The chain has TRBV5-1 and TRBJ1-1; TRBD1 might be the D (5 bases). The germline V gene encodes CDR1 SGHRS and CDR2 YFSETQ. V lost 0 bases to trimming and J lost 3 bases, with 12 bases between them. The CDR3 covers 15 residues.